This T cell receptor (beta chain) was captured in a study of CD8+ T cells in alopecia areata. About this clone itself: Its antigen is still unknown.

V dropped 5 bases and J dropped 2; count of bases not matched to a gene: 7. This CDR3 region has 15 residues. Per the germline V gene, CDR1 is MNHEY and CDR2 is SMNVEV (reference sequence). Treatment in this sample: oral pan-JAK inhibitor, 5-10 mg twice daily. As part of sample collection, lesional scalp punch biopsies and peripheral blood were taken from alopecia areata patients. Following extraction, RNA underwent reverse transcription to cDNA, which served as the sequencing template. TCRdb keeps only in-frame clones here, not all; method: immunoSEQ multiplex PCR. The sample consists of approximately 18,000 clones, around three fifths of them appearing once. Study findings and constraints: During tofacitinib treatment, many expanded lesional clones remained in scalp and blood.

The chain is built from TRBV27 and TRBJ2-7; 9 nucleotides agree with TRBD1. The sequence derives from a human donor with alopecia areata. This specimen consisted of skin, obtained at week 4, from a patient treated with tofacitinib. CDR3 bases: TGTGCCAGCAGTCCCTCCCGGACAGGGGCCTACGAGCAGTACTTC. Encoded protein: CASSPSRTGAYEQYF.